This entry is about one T cell receptor beta chain. The data were obtained in a study of blood T cell repertoires in COVID-19. This CDR3 region has 15 residues. Per germline, CDR1 MNHNY and CDR2 SVGAGI (reference sequence). The J segment lost 4 bases and the V segment lost 2 bases, leaving 4 bases of the junction unmatched. The repertoire was sequenced with immunoSEQ multiplex PCR; TCRdb's copy has only in-frame clones and lacks some. The top ten clones hold 5.5% to 7% of a sample with some 320,000 clones, around 88% of them seen once. The sample taken for sequencing was peripheral blood. V is TRBV6-6 and J is TRBJ2-2; TRBD1 aligns across 7 bases. The receptor comes from a woman in her twenties or thirties who had recovered from COVID-19. This CDR3 is CASSYGRGITGELFF. In nucleotides, the CDR3 is TGTGCCAGCAGTTACGGCAGGGGGATCACCGGGGAGCTGTTTTTT.